This is a list of T cell receptor beta chains from one sample in a study of neurological immune-mediated disorders. TCRdb reprocessed the 5' RACE reads with MiXCR, giving one entry per CDR3 protein. Here the sample spans about 50,000 distinct CDR3 sequences, approximately 17% being singletons. Material for sequencing was PBMCs. The receptors stem from a man aged 55 to 69 in good health. The CDR3 runs from the conserved cysteine through the conserved F or W. D genes are given only for firm matches. Some rows mark clone size as missing; the rest say once, few, many or name a class of expanded clone.

V	J	size	D	CDR3	DNA
TRBV28	TRBJ2-5	many	TRBD1	CASSLRAGGETQYF	TGTGCCAGCAGTTTAAGGGCAGGGGGAGAGACCCAGTACTTC
TRBV28	TRBJ1-6	many	TRBD1	CASSSGQEDSPLHF	TGTGCCAGCAGTTCGGGACAGGAAGATTCACCCCTCCACTTT
TRBV5-6	TRBJ2-7	many	TRBD2	CASSSKGPRTSGYSYEQYF	TGTGCCAGCAGCTCAAAGGGTCCCCGGACTAGCGGCTACTCCTACGAGCAGTACTTC
TRBV5-1	TRBJ1-2	many	.	CASSFTSSNYGYTF	TGCGCCAGCAGCTTCACATCTTCTAACTATGGCTACACCTTC
TRBV7-3	TRBJ2-3	many	TRBD2	CASSLRVSGTTDTQYF	TGTGCCAGCAGCTTAAGGGTTAGCGGGACCACAGATACGCAGTATTTT
TRBV7-2	TRBJ1-3	many	.	CASSLGGGRDFSGNTIYF	TGTGCCAGCAGCTTAGGTGGAGGGAGGGACTTCTCTGGAAACACCATATATTTT
TRBV29-1	TRBJ2-3	many	.	CSVVGGTQVDTQYF	TGCAGCGTTGTGGGGGGTACCCAGGTGGATACGCAGTATTTT
TRBV18	TRBJ2-7	.	.	CASSPPGLPTYEQYF	TGTGCCAGCTCACCACCGGGACTGCCAACCTACGAGCAGTACTTC
TRBV5-1	TRBJ2-7	.	.	CASSKGDSYEQYF	TGCGCCAGCAGTAAGGGGGACTCCTACGAGCAGTACTTC
TRBV7-2	TRBJ2-1	many	.	CASSFGGAYNEQFF	TGTGCCAGCAGCTTTGGAGGTGCCTACAATGAGCAGTTCTTC
TRBV7-2	TRBJ2-1	many	.	CASCRGSSYNEQFF	TGTGCCAGCTGTCGCGGAAGCTCCTACAATGAGCAGTTCTTC
TRBV28	TRBJ1-1	many	.	CASSVRLEAFF	TGTGCCAGCAGTGTACGGCTAGAAGCTTTCTTT
TRBV7-2	TRBJ1-5	many	.	CASSLGPLAQHF	TGTGCCAGCAGCTTAGGACCCCTCGCCCAGCATTTT
TRBV7-2	TRBJ1-4	once	.	CASSLERRPNEKLFF	TGTGCCAGCAGCTTAGAAAGGAGACCTAATGAAAAACTGTTTTTT
TRBV7-8	TRBJ2-3	many	.	CASSSDLGASQYF	TGTGCCAGCAGCTCCGACCTGGGGGCCAGTCAGTATTTT
TRBV7-2	TRBJ2-7	once	.	CASSSWRSYEQYF	TGTGCCAGCAGCTCCTGGCGCTCCTACGAACAGTACTTC
TRBV5-6	TRBJ2-2	many	.	CASRRLDTGELFF	TGTGCCAGCAGGAGACTTGACACCGGGGAGCTGTTTTTT
TRBV28	TRBJ2-3	many	.	CASSFYPGADTQYF	TGTGCCAGCAGTTTCTATCCGGGGGCCGATACGCAGTATTTT
TRBV3-1	TRBJ2-1	many	.	CASSQDNARRVSPYNEQFF	TGTGCCAGCAGCCAAGATAACGCCAGGAGGGTTTCTCCATACAATGAGCAGTTCTTC
TRBV9	TRBJ2-2	many	TRBD2	CASSVELAGRVGNTGELFF	TGTGCCAGCAGCGTAGAACTAGCGGGACGGGTCGGGAACACCGGGGAGCTGTTTTTT
TRBV5-5	TRBJ1-2	many	.	CASSPDSPYGYTF	TGTGCCAGCAGCCCAGACAGTCCCTATGGCTACACCTTC
TRBV15	TRBJ1-6	once	.	CATSGQSSYNSPLHF	TGTGCCACCAGCGGGCAGAGCTCCTATAATTCACCCCTCCACTTT
TRBV6-2/TRBV6-3	TRBJ2-3	.	.	CASTQMGTQYF	TGTGCCAGCACCCAAATGGGTACGCAGTATTTT
TRBV27	TRBJ2-3	many	.	CASSFGRGTDTQYF	TGTGCCAGCAGTTTTGGAAGGGGGACAGATACGCAGTATTTT
TRBV28	TRBJ1-3	many	.	CASWGRFVSGNTIYF	TGTGCCAGCTGGGGCCGTTTCGTCTCTGGAAACACCATATATTTT
TRBV6-1	TRBJ2-3	many	TRBD2	CASSPGGLAGDTQYF	TGTGCCAGCAGTCCGGGAGGGCTAGCGGGGGATACGCAGTATTTT
TRBV6-6	TRBJ1-6	.	.	CASNGGNGNSPLHF	TGTGCCAGCAATGGCGGGAACGGTAATTCACCCCTCCACTTT